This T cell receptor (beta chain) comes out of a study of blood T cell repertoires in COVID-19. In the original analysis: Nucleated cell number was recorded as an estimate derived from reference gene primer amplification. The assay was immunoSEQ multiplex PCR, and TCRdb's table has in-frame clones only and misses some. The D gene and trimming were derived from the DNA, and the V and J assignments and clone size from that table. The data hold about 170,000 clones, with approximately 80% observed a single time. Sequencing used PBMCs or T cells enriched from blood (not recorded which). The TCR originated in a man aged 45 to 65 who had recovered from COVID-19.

Here the CDR3 DNA reads TGTGCCAGCAGCTCGCGGGGGAGCTCCTACAATGAGCAGTTCTTC. This gives the protein CASSSRGSSYNEQFF. V gene TRBV28 combines with J gene TRBJ2-1; 7 bases are a match to TRBD2. The V gene's germline CDR1 is MDHEN and CDR2 SYDVKM. V gave up 6 bases and J gave up 0 bases; unmatched junction bases: 5. This CDR3 has 15 residues.